Listed below are T cell receptor beta chains from one sample, sequenced in a study of identical twins. TCRdb called the 5' RACE reads again in MiXCR, with one record for every CDR3 protein. The sample lists approximately 620,000 distinct CDR3 sequences; 8.5% to 9% were seen once. This same sample was also taken into another study, of yellow fever vaccine responses in identical twins.

The sequencing input was PBMCs. The receptors stem from a woman younger than 30 in good health. Both conserved end residues are part of each CDR3. A D gene is named only where the DNA matches it firmly. The size field is filled for only some rows; it gives once, few, many or a size class.

clone size,D gene,V gene,J gene,CDR3 DNA,CDR3 protein
few,-,TRBV19,TRBJ2-7,TGTGCCAGTAGTCCCAACACCCACGAGCAGTACTTC,CASSPNTHEQYF
many,-,TRBV29-1,TRBJ2-7,TGCAGCGTTGAGAAGGCTGGTGGCAGGGCCTACGAGCAGTACTTC,CSVEKAGGRAYEQYF
-,TRBD1,TRBV6-2/TRBV6-3,TRBJ1-1,TGTGCCAGCAGTACCCACTCGGGACAGGGGGCCTTCAACACTGAAGCTTTCTTT,CASSTHSGQGAFNTEAFF
few,-,TRBV27,TRBJ2-2,TGTGCCAGCAGTTCTGGGGCGAGGAACACCGGGGAGCTGTTTTTT,CASSSGARNTGELFF
-,TRBD1,TRBV6-5,TRBJ2-5,TGTGCCAGCAGTTACCTGGGACAGCTATTCCAAGAGACCCAGTACTTC,CASSYLGQLFQETQYF
-,-,TRBV25-1,TRBJ2-5,TGTGCCAGCAGTGACACTATCCCCAGAAGGGAGAACCAGTACTTC,CASSDTIPRRENQYF
-,TRBD2,TRBV28,TRBJ2-7,TGTGCCAGCAGTTTCCCTAAATTAGCGGGAGGGTATTACGAGCAGTACTTC,CASSFPKLAGGYYEQYF
few,-,TRBV24-1,TRBJ2-2,TGTGCCACCAGTGATTTACGGACGGGAAACACCGGGGAGCTGTTTTTT,CATSDLRTGNTGELFF
many,TRBD1,TRBV15,TRBJ2-1,TGTGCCACCAGCAGAACACGACAGGGGGGACACAATGAGCAGTTCTTC,CATSRTRQGGHNEQFF
-,-,TRBV18,TRBJ2-3,TGTGCCAGCTCACCCGGCCAGGATGCCTACACAGATACGCAGTATTTT,CASSPGQDAYTDTQYF
many,-,TRBV29-1,TRBJ2-7,TGCAGCGTTGGAGCAGGCTTGGGCTACGAGCAGTACTTC,CSVGAGLGYEQYF
few,-,TRBV5-1,TRBJ2-7,TGCGCCAGCAGCCGCCGACCCCAGACCTACGAGCAGTACTTC,CASSRRPQTYEQYF
many,-,TRBV12-3/TRBV12-4,TRBJ2-7,TGTGCCAGCGGGGTCCCCTACGAGCAGTACTTC,CASGVPYEQYF
few,TRBD2,TRBV20-1,TRBJ2-5,TGCAGTGCCGGTGGTAGCGGGGAGACCCAGTACTTC,CSAGGSGETQYF
-,-,TRBV7-2,TRBJ2-7,TGTGCCAGCAGCTTAAGCAGCACGATACTAGTCGGGACGTACTTC,CASSLSSTILVGTYF
many,TRBD1,TRBV27,TRBJ1-5,TGTGCCAGCAGCCCCGGGACAGGGGGCGATCAGCCCCAGCATTTT,CASSPGTGGDQPQHF
few,TRBD1,TRBV27,TRBJ2-7,TGTGCCAGCAGTGCGATTACAGGGGTTTTCCACGAGCAGTACTTC,CASSAITGVFHEQYF
many,TRBD1,TRBV12-3/TRBV12-4,TRBJ2-5,TGTGCCAGCAGTTCCGGACAGGAAAGAGAGACCCAGTACTTC,CASSSGQERETQYF
-,-,TRBV20-1,TRBJ2-7,TGCAGTGCTAGAGACCGTAGCGGAAGCTCCTACGAGCAGTACTTC,CSARDRSGSSYEQYF
-,-,TRBV14,TRBJ1-1,TGTGCCAGCAGCCAAGAACAGACTTACACTGAAGCTTTCTTT,CASSQEQTYTEAFF
many,-,TRBV29-1,TRBJ2-5,TGCAGCGTCGACAGCCCGACTAGAGCCCCCCAAGAGACCCAGTACTTC,CSVDSPTRAPQETQYF
-,-,TRBV29-1,TRBJ2-7,TGCAGCGTTGAAGAGGGCCAGGGCACCTACGAGCAGTACTTC,CSVEEGQGTYEQYF
many,-,TRBV7-9,TRBJ2-3,TGTGCCAGCAGCTTAGTTCAGGGGCGCGTCACAGATACGCAGTATTTT,CASSLVQGRVTDTQYF
few,-,TRBV7-2,TRBJ2-1,TGTGCCAGCAGCTTAGCGTTCTCCGATGAGCAGTTCTTC,CASSLAFSDEQFF
-,-,TRBV20-1,TRBJ2-7,TGCAGTGCTAGAGATCGCAGGGGTGCATCCTACGAGCAGTACTTC,CSARDRRGASYEQYF
many,-,TRBV7-2,TRBJ1-1,TGTGCCAGCAGCGCACAGGGAGAAACTGAAGCTTTCTTT,CASSAQGETEAFF
-,-,TRBV5-1,TRBJ2-5,TGCGCCAGCAGCTTGTCAGGCAATCAAGAGACCCAGTACTTC,CASSLSGNQETQYF
few,TRBD2,TRBV12-3/TRBV12-4,TRBJ2-7,TGTGCCAGCAGTTTAGGGCTAGCGGGAGGCCCATACGAGCAGTACTTC,CASSLGLAGGPYEQYF